This TCR beta chain is from a study of blood T cells in healthy people across ages (dated by TCRdb to 2013 to 2016). Background on the whole study: In model experiments, roughly one uniquely barcoded TCR beta cDNA molecule per two T cells was captured by template switching. To avoid experimental bias, donors of different ages were spread randomly across the sequencing lanes. The study measured age-related changes in TCR beta repertoire diversity using deep sequencing normalized with unique cDNA molecular identifiers. Four age groups were formed from the donors: young (average 16 years), middle-aged (approximately 41), aged (62) and long-lived (approximately 80). For two donors (one aged 18 to 29 and one aged 80 or older), the study analyzed two additional independent replicas of 1 million unique cDNA reads from the same blood draw. What the authors observed across the whole study: Because profiling used bulk unsorted PBMCs, naive and antigen-experienced compartments could not be compared conclusively. A strong correlation was found between observed TCR beta diversity and the percentage of naive T cells measured by flow cytometry. Observed TCR beta diversity per million T cells fell roughly linearly with age, and a significant reduction was already apparent by age around 40. Donor CMV infection status was unknown, potentially confounding age-related changes in expanded clonotypes. Compared with the aged group, more naive CD4+ T cells, fewer expanded clones and increased TCR diversity were shown by the long-lived group, suggesting age selection. Estimates of total diversity based on one million sequenced T cells were considered lower bounds and underestimates.

Donors were approximately 42 systemically healthy Caucasian individuals from Russia aged about 6 to 100 years. Ten milliliters of peripheral blood were drawn from each donor into EDTA-treated Vacutainer tubes. Ficoll-Paque density-gradient centrifugation was used to isolate PBMCs, with at least 6.5 million per sample. Trizol reagent was used to extract total RNA from the PBMCs, yielding at least 6 micrograms per sample. For every donor, an aliquot of PBMCs went through flow cytometry to measure the percentages of naive CD45RAhigh/CD27high T cells. This clonotype was observed many times. No antigen is known for it. The sample holds no much larger clone one base away, and base qualities are not on file. V is shortened by 6 bases, J by 7 bases, and the region joining them spans 18 bases. The CDR3 goes from the cysteine to the phenylalanine over 15 residues. The retained sequence is limited to the CDR3, 45 bases, with the frame set at the first base. For CDR1 and CDR2, the germline V gene lists MDHEN and SYDVKM.

Library preparation used 5' RACE. The sequencing machine was an Illumina HiSeq 2500. The second PCR ran for roughly 6 to 11 cycles and used a J-beta primer mix along with a sample-barcoded 5' primer. A unique molecular identifier was introduced onto each TCR beta cDNA molecule by a template-switch 5' adaptor carrying 12 random nucleotides. Each sample yielded at least 3 million CDR3-containing paired-end reads. The Mint cDNA synthesis kit, primed by a TRBC-specific oligonucleotide, was used to synthesize first-strand cDNA from all RNA. After uracil-DNA glycosylase treatment, a first 18-cycle PCR used universal primers M1SS and BC2_uni_R on all cDNA. As for how the authors treated the data: For normalization, 1 million high-quality reads were randomly selected from each sample, with every read carrying a distinct molecular identifier. Instead of being binned into consensus sequences, reads that shared molecular identifiers were thrown out. MiTCR, set to a Q25 quality threshold and the strictest error-elimination algorithm, was used for CDR3 identification, clonotype clustering and error correction. Lower-bound total TCR beta diversity was estimated with a nonparametric unseen species model using Euler transformation. TCRdb reworked the public reads: Q25 trimming with fastp, MiXCR clone assembly, productive beta chains retained. Each CDR3 protein gets just one entry, which takes the most common genes and DNA from the rows behind it. TCRdb's processing, not the study's, gives the V and J calls here. Within this sample are 550,000 to 750,000 distinct CDR3 sequences, with 21% of them counted one time only. The ten most abundant clones make up roughly 3.4% of the sample.

The TCR comes from a man in his 70s in good health. Recombination linked TRBV28 to TRBJ1-4; a weak D assignment points to TRBD1 (6 bases agree). Sequenced input: blood. This receptor has the CDR3 CASRKPGHVGEKLFF. The sequenced DNA: TGTGCCAGCAGGAAACCGGGACACGTTGGTGAAAAACTGTTTTTT.